What follows describes a single TCR beta chain. Its antigen is not identified. The sample is drawn from a study of beta chain features in type 1 diabetes. The study's findings and limits: Compared to healthy donors, patients appeared to have naive, central memory and Treg TCRB repertoires that were more alike.

Per germline, CDR1 SNHLY and CDR2 FYNNEI. CDR3 length: 15 residues. V lost 5 bases to trimming and J lost 3 bases; unmatched junction nucleotides: 4. Isolated RNA was reverse transcribed in full, so expressed TCRB transcripts were sequenced. The repertoire was sequenced with immunoSEQ multiplex PCR; TCRdb's copy has only in-frame clones and lacks some. The sample records 390,000 or so clones, approximately 14% being singletons. The source of this sequence is a man aged 25-45 years in good health. The specimen was naive CD4+ T cells from blood. The V and J genes are TRBV2 and TRBJ2-2, with TRBD1 matching 9 bases. The CDR3 region has the DNA TGTGCCAGCAGTAGAGGACAGGGGTACACCGGGGAGCTGTTTTTT. This gives the protein CASSRGQGYTGELFF.